This T cell receptor beta chain was identified in a study of blood T cell repertoires in COVID-19. In the study overall: Collection of acute and convalescent COVID-19 samples took place in the United States, Italy and Spain.

The V gene end was trimmed by 4 bases and the J gene end by 5 bases; junction bases not matched to a gene: 2. This CDR3 region has 14 residues. CDR1 SGDLS and CDR2 YYNGEE come from the germline V gene. The repertoire was sequenced with immunoSEQ multiplex PCR; TCRdb's copy has only in-frame clones and lacks some. This table has about 32,000 clones, about 92% appearing once. The TCR was taken from an older man with active or convalescent COVID-19. The gene calls are TRBV9 and TRBJ1-4; 10 positions match TRBD1. Sequenced input: peripheral blood. Written as DNA, the CDR3 is TGTGCCAGCAGCCCGGGACAGGGGAATGAAAAACTGTTTTTT. The encoded protein is CASSPGQGNEKLFF.